Sequencing of this T cell receptor beta chain was carried out in a study of T-cell reconstitution after alpha-beta-depleted transplantation in children. Study-level findings and limits: T-cell numbers and diversity one year post-transplant derived largely from freshly generated T cells.

Trimming left V 1 base short and J 7 bases short, with 11 bases between. The CDR3 sequence is 15 residues long. The germline CDR1 and CDR2 sequences are SGHTA and FQGTGA. Library preparation (for TCRbeta) was performed with unique molecular identifiers. One entry per CDR3 protein, called by TCRdb with MiXCR from the PCR reads. The table lists fewer than 350,000 distinct CDR3 sequences, 10% of them singletons. This clonotype showed up many times. Its cognate antigen is unknown. The receptor's source is a boy in the first two years of life with acute myeloid leukemia, due to receive a stem cell transplant. V and J are TRBV7-3 and TRBJ1-6; tentatively, D is TRBD1 (5 bases). Source: PBMCs, taken before TCRalphabeta/CD19-depleted stem cell transplant. The CDR3 loop is CASSLNRYGNSPLHF. In nucleotides, the CDR3 is TGTGCCAGCAGCTTAAACAGGTACGGGAATTCACCCCTCCACTTT.